This is a list of T cell receptor beta chains from one sample in a study of blood T cells in healthy people across ages. TCRdb redid the calling of the 5' RACE reads with MiXCR, one entry per CDR3 protein. The repertoire holds 1.5 million to 1.9 million distinct CDR3 sequences, 40% to 45% seen once, with about 3.8% in the top ten. The sequenced sample consisted of blood. The receptor source for this set is a woman aged 18-29 years in good health. CDR3s include the opening cysteine and the closing phenylalanine or tryptophan. Fields, in order: V gene, J gene, clone size, D gene, CDR3 DNA, CDR3 protein. A D gene is named only where the DNA matches it firmly. The size entry is marked missing in some rows and otherwise reads once, few, many or a size class.

TRBV12-3/TRBV12-4	TRBJ1-5	many	NA	TGTGCCAGCAGTTTTGGTAATCAGCCCCAGCATTTT	CASSFGNQPQHF
TRBV7-2	TRBJ1-1	many	TRBD1	TGTGCCAGCAGCCCGGACAGGTTGAACACTGAAGCTTTCTTT	CASSPDRLNTEAFF
TRBV7-9	TRBJ2-7	NA	NA	TGTGCCAGCAGCTTAACCGTGGACATTGAGCAGTACTTC	CASSLTVDIEQYF
TRBV7-2	TRBJ2-1	NA	NA	TGTGCCAGCAGCTTAGGTCGGCAAGAGACCCAGTTCTTC	CASSLGRQETQFF
TRBV6-5	TRBJ1-3	few	TRBD1	TGTGCCACTCGTCGACAGGGTGGAAACACCATATATTTT	CATRRQGGNTIYF
TRBV10-3	TRBJ1-1	NA	NA	TGTGCCATCAGTGAAAGTGATTTGGACGCTGAAGCTTTCTTT	CAISESDLDAEAFF
TRBV6-5	TRBJ1-5	NA	NA	TGTGCCAGCTCACCAGGACAGCTGGATCAGCCCCAGCATTTT	CASSPGQLDQPQHF
TRBV7-2	TRBJ2-7	NA	TRBD2	TGTGCCAGCAGCTTAACGAGCGGGAGGTTCGACGAGCAGTACTTC	CASSLTSGRFDEQYF
TRBV20-1	TRBJ2-1	NA	NA	TGCAGTGCTGCCCTGGCGGTTTCCTACAATGAGCAGTTCTTC	CSAALAVSYNEQFF
TRBV27	TRBJ2-7	few	TRBD1	TGTGCCAGCAGTTCGTTCGGGACAGGGGGATACGAGCAGTACTTC	CASSSFGTGGYEQYF
TRBV6-6	TRBJ2-3	NA	TRBD2	TGTGCCAGCAGTTACAGAAATAGCGGGGCTGAGCAGTATTTT	CASSYRNSGAEQYF
TRBV4-3	TRBJ1-2	medium-sized	TRBD1	TGCGCCAGCAGCGCTAGTGGACAGGTTGACTATGGCTACACCTTC	CASSASGQVDYGYTF
TRBV5-1	TRBJ1-1	NA	NA	TGCGCCAGTGCACTGTGGATAGGGTTTGCTGAAGCTTTCTTT	CASALWIGFAEAFF
TRBV7-9	TRBJ2-7	few	TRBD2	TGTGCCAGCAGCTACGGGACTAGCGTACCCTACGAGCAGTACTTC	CASSYGTSVPYEQYF
TRBV18	TRBJ2-5	NA	TRBD1	TGTGCCAGCCCTCACGACAGGGGGTCGCGAGAGACCCAGTACTTC	CASPHDRGSRETQYF
TRBV4-3	TRBJ2-4	NA	NA	TGCGCCAGCAGCCAAGAAAGTTGTCAGCTGGGAGCCAAAAACATTCAGTACTTC	CASSQESCQLGAKNIQYF
TRBV12-3/TRBV12-4	TRBJ2-3	NA	NA	TGTGCCAGCAGCTCGACAGGACGCGATACGCAGTATTTT	CASSSTGRDTQYF
TRBV20-1	TRBJ2-3	few	NA	TGCAGTGCTAGAAGTACCTGGCCTAGCACAGATACGCAGTATTTT	CSARSTWPSTDTQYF
TRBV7-9	TRBJ2-7	NA	TRBD2	TGTGCCAGCAGCTTAGCGCTAGCGGGACACTCCTACGAGCAGTACTTC	CASSLALAGHSYEQYF
TRBV12-3/TRBV12-4	TRBJ2-7	few	NA	TGTGCCAGCAGTCGTGCACAGGGATCCTACGAGCAGTACTTC	CASSRAQGSYEQYF
TRBV9	TRBJ2-7	NA	TRBD1	TGTGCCAGCAGCGTCGAGGGGGCGGCATTCTACGAGCAGTACTTC	CASSVEGAAFYEQYF
TRBV2	TRBJ1-2	few	NA	TGTGCCAGCACGCCCGGAGTTGGCTATGGCTACACCTTC	CASTPGVGYGYTF
TRBV12-3/TRBV12-4	TRBJ2-7	NA	NA	TGTGCCAGCATTTCCCGGGACGGAGCCTACGAGCAGTACTTC	CASISRDGAYEQYF
TRBV28	TRBJ1-2	few	NA	TGTGCCAGCAGCCCTTTCGGGGTAAGCAGTGGCTACACCTTC	CASSPFGVSSGYTF